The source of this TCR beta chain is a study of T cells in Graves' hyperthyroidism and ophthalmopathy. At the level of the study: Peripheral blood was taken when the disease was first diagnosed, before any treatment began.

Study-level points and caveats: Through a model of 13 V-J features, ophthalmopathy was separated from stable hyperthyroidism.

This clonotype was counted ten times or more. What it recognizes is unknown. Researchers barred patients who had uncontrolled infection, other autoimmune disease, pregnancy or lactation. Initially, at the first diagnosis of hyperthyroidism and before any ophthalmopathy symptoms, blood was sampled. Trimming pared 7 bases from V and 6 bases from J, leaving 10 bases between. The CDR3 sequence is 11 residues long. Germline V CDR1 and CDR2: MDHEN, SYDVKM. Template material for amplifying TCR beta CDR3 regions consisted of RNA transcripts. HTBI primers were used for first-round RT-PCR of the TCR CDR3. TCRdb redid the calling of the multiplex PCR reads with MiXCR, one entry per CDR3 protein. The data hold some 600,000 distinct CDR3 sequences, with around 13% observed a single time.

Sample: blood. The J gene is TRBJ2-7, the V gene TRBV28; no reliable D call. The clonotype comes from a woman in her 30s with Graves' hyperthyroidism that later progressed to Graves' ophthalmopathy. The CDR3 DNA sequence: TGTGCCAGCACCTTAGGGTCCGAGCAGTACTTC. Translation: CASTLGSEQYF.